The 12 T cell receptor beta chains below all came from one sample that was sequenced in a study of T cell repertoires in cytomegalovirus infection (dated by TCRdb to between 2017 and 2020). Sequencing instrument: Illumina HiSeq 1500. The public reads were reprocessed in TCRdb via fastp at Q25 and MiXCR, keeping in-frame beta chains. For every CDR3 protein sequence, its rows merge into one entry that carries the most common genes and DNA. Across this sample there are roughly 300,000 distinct CDR3 sequences, with more than 20% seen only once. The ten biggest clones cover more than 11% of the sample. Sequencing input: PBMCs. Receptor source: a human donor in good health (CMV status not recorded). Some clones in this sample may be carry-over from other donors' samples.

In this sample, this clonotype turned up a few times. The chain employs TRBV18 and TRBJ1-4, with D possibly being TRBD1 (6 bases). The CDR3 runs 13 residues. Germline V gene sequence: CDR1 KGHSH, CDR2 LQKENI. Trimming removed 6 bases from V and 5 bases from J, with 10 bases in between. Here the CDR3 DNA reads TGTGCCAGCTCCCGAGGACAGAATGAAAAACTGTTTTTT. It translates to CASSRGQNEKLFF.

The chain has TRBV7-9 and TRBJ2-2; 8 nucleotides match TRBD2. The V and J ends lost 5 bases and 0 bases, in that order; junction bases with no gene match: 8. CDR3 length: 17 amino acids. Germline values: CDR1 SEHNR, CDR2 FQNEAQ (reference sequence). The CDR3 nucleotides read TGTGCCAGCAGCGCAAAGCCGGGACTAGCGAACACCGGGGAGCTGTTTTTT. It is translated as CASSAKPGLANTGELFF.

The chain carries TRBV20-1 and TRBJ1-5; the D is unclear. The CDR3 has 14 amino acids. The germline CDR1 and CDR2 sequences are DFQATT and SNEGSKA (reference sequence). Between the trimmed V and J ends, which lost 1 base and 5 bases, there was a span of 12 bases. The chain's CDR3 is CSARVVVSDQPQHF. The DNA for the CDR3 is TGCAGTGCTAGAGTAGTGGTCAGCGATCAGCCCCAGCATTTT.

This clonotype showed up many times. This chain joins TRBV6-6 and TRBJ2-3; 7 bases map to TRBD1. Germline lookup yields CDR1 MNHNY and CDR2 SVGAGI (reference sequence). The CDR3 is 14 residues long. V shed 2 bases, J shed 7 bases, and the junction held 6 bases outside the gene matches. In nucleotides, the CDR3 is TGTGCCAGCAGTTACCTAGGGACAGCCAATACGCAGTATTTT. Protein sequence: CASSYLGTANTQYF.

A few counts support this clonotype. The J gene is TRBJ1-5, the V gene TRBV5-1; D gene unclear. CDR3 length: 14 residues. V was trimmed by 1 base and J by 5 bases, leaving 10 bases between them. CDR1 and CDR2 from the germline V gene are SGHRS and YFSETQ. The CDR3 protein is CASSLMSGDQPQHF. The CDR3 DNA sequence: TGCGCCAGCAGCTTGATGTCAGGTGATCAGCCCCAGCATTTT.

This clonotype has just a few counts. The V call is TRBV5-4, the J call TRBJ2-7, with 14 bases lining up with TRBD2. The CDR3 is made up of 15 amino acids. The J segment lost 2 bases and the V segment lost 3 bases, leaving 1 base of the junction unmatched. CDR1 and CDR2 from the germline V gene are SGHNT and YYREEE (reference sequence). CDR3 nucleotides: TGTGCCAGCAGCTCGGGACTAGCGGGGGCCTACGAGCAGTACTTC. Its translation is CASSSGLAGAYEQYF.

The chain joins TRBV19 to TRBJ2-5, with unresolved D. This CDR3 is 11 amino acids long. The V gene lost 10 bases and the J gene lost 2 bases, with 8 bases spanning the gap. The germline V gene has CDR1 LNHDA and CDR2 SQIVND (reference sequence). The CDR3 region is CATEQQETQYF. CDR3 in DNA: TGTGCCACGGAACAGCAAGAGACCCAGTACTTC.

The chain combines TRBV7-7 with TRBJ2-1; 11 nucleotides align to TRBD2. The CDR3 totals 15 residues. Germline trimming cut 5 bases from V and 8 bases from J; bases unmatched to any gene: 8. From germline, CDR1 is SSHAT and CDR2 FNYEAQ (reference sequence). The CDR3 is CASSLRLAGYDEQFF. The DNA of the CDR3 is TGTGCCAGCAGCCTCCGACTAGCGGGATATGATGAGCAGTTCTTC. Looking up the rest from reference TRBV7-7 and TRBJ2-1 gives the full variable domain: GAGVSQSPRYKVTKRGQDVTLRCDPISSHATLYWYQQALGQGPEFLTYFNYEAQPDKSGLPSDRFSAERPEGSISTLTIQRTEQRDSAMYRCASSLRLAGYDEQFFGPGTRLTVL.

This clonotype was detected only a few times. The chain carries TRBV25-1 and TRBJ2-2; 9 bases agree with TRBD1. The junction had 3 bases not matched to a gene; V was cut back by 4 bases and J by 6 bases. The CDR3 has 14 amino acids. In germline, CDR1 is MGHDK, CDR2 SYGVNS. In DNA, the CDR3 is TGTGCCAGCAGTGGACAGGGGGGGGCCGGGGAGCTGTTTTTT. Protein product: CASSGQGGAGELFF. Together with reference TRBV25-1 and TRBJ2-2, the CDR3 gives the full variable domain: EADIYQTPRYLVIGTGKKITLECSQTMGHDKMYWYQQDPGMELHLIHYSYGVNSTEKGDLSSESTVSRIRTEHFPLTLESARPSHTSQYLCASSGQGGAGELFFGEGSRLTVL.

This clonotype has only a few counts. The V gene is TRBV19, the J gene TRBJ2-1; D might be TRBD2 (6 bases). The V end lost 10 bases, the J end lost 9 bases, and 31 bases lay between the germline ends. Germline V gene sequence: CDR1 LNHDA, CDR2 SQIVND (reference sequence). The CDR3 contains 17 residues. CDR3 nucleotide sequence: TGTGCCATAGAGGGCTGGAACTATCAGTCTGGGGAGGTTGAGCAGTTCTTC. It specifies CAIEGWNYQSGEVEQFF.

This clonotype occurred a few times. The genes are TRBV5-5 and TRBJ2-2, with D unresolved. With 5 bases removed from V and 2 bases from J, the gap between germline ends came to 13 bases. The CDR3 consists of 15 residues. Germline V gene data show CDR1 as SGHKS and CDR2 as YYEKEE (reference sequence). CDR3 in DNA: TGTGCCAGCAGTTCTAGGACGGTCAACACCGGGGAGCTGTTTTTT. Its protein product is CASSSRTVNTGELFF.

This chain joins TRBV7-3 and TRBJ2-1, with TRBD2 identical over 12 bases. V dropped 5 bases and J dropped 5; count of bases not matched to a gene: 13. CDR1 and CDR2 (germline): SGHTA, FQGTGA. This CDR3 spans 18 amino acids. The CDR3 region is CASSPQLGLAGGDNEQFF. DNA for the CDR3: TGTGCCAGCAGCCCCCAATTAGGTCTAGCGGGGGGGGACAATGAGCAGTTCTTC.